A single sample is the source of the 12 T cell receptor beta chains below, sequenced in a study of cytomegalovirus exposure and HLA in healthy donors. In the PCR, 60 Vbeta and 13 Jbeta primers were used. The assay was immunoSEQ multiplex PCR, and TCRdb's table has in-frame clones only and misses some. Here the sample spans some 100,000 clones, over 65% being singletons. Material: PBMCs. Every receptor here comes from a woman in her forties or fifties in good health and CMV-seropositive.

V and J are TRBV4-1 and TRBJ1-1; D call uncertain. V lost 0 bases to trimming and J lost 14 bases, with 22 bases between them. The V gene's germline CDR1 is MGHRA and CDR2 YSYEKL. The CDR3 spans 15 residues. This chain's CDR3 is CASSQEITTARVKFF. CDR3 nucleotide sequence: TGCGCCAGCAGCCAAGAAATCACGACCGCTCGGGTTAAGTTCTTT.

The rearrangement joins TRBV27 to TRBJ1-4; TRBD1 matches at 10 bases. In germline, CDR1 is MNHEY, CDR2 SMNVEV (reference sequence). V gave up 6 bases and J gave up 2 bases; unmatched junction bases: 0. This CDR3 region has 14 residues. CDR3 nucleotide sequence: TGTGCCAGCAGGACAGGGGGCACTAATGAAAAACTGTTTTTT. Amino acids: CASRTGGTNEKLFF.

This chain joins TRBV7-9 and TRBJ1-2; 10 bases are a match to TRBD1. V was pared by 3 bases and J by 5 bases, with 6 bases of the junction left unmatched. The V gene's germline CDR1 is SEHNR and CDR2 FQNEAQ (reference sequence). The CDR3 has 15 residues. The CDR3 bases are TGTGCCAGCAGCTTGCCGGGACAGGGGATTTATGGCTACACCTTC. This translates into CASSLPGQGIYGYTF.

Written as DNA, the CDR3 is TGCGCCAGCAGCCCGCTGGGGGGGGGCCGAGTCGGCACAGATACGCAGTATTTT. Residues: CASSPLGGGRVGTDTQYF. This chain uses TRBV5-1 with TRBJ2-3, with a tentative D call TRBD2 (7 bases). The germline V gene has CDR1 SGHRS and CDR2 YFSETQ. V lost 4 bases, J lost 1 base, and 22 bases lay in between. The CDR3 extends over 18 amino acids.

The V call is TRBV10-3, the J call TRBJ2-7, with TRBD2 matching over 7 bases. Germline loops: CDR1 ENHRY, CDR2 SYGVKD. The V gene end was trimmed by 5 bases and the J gene end by 6 bases; junction bases not matched to a gene: 1. This CDR3 is built from 11 residues. In DNA form, the CDR3 reads TGTGCCATCAGTTCGGGGGGCGAGCAGTACTTC. Translation: CAISSGGEQYF.

The chain uses TRBV4-3 and TRBJ2-2; D not resolved. Trimming shortened V by 0 bases and J by 4 bases, and 12 bases separated the two germline ends. This CDR3 contains 16 residues. The germline V gene encodes CDR1 LGHNA and CDR2 YSLEER. The CDR3 spells CASSQDPPNLTGELFF. The CDR3 DNA reads as TGCGCCAGCAGCCAAGATCCCCCTAACCTCACCGGGGAGCTGTTTTTT.

The chain carries TRBV20-1 and TRBJ1-1; D call uncertain. The CDR3 is 11 residues long. The ends were cut back, 5 bases at V and 7 bases at J, with 11 bases in the middle. From germline, CDR1 is DFQATT and CDR2 SNEGSKA (reference sequence). The DNA of the CDR3 is TGCAGTGCTTCAACTGCGTTTGAAGCTTTCTTT. Amino acids: CSASTAFEAFF.

This CDR3 reads CASSFAIPSSEKLFF. The CDR3 DNA is TGTGCCAGCAGTTTCGCGATCCCGTCTAGTGAAAAACTGTTTTTT. The rearrangement links TRBV6-6 to TRBJ1-4; D remains ambiguous. The length of the CDR3 is 15 residues. V gave up 4 bases and J gave up 7 bases, with 16 bases separating them. Germline V lookup: CDR1 MNHNY, CDR2 SVGAGI (reference sequence).

The chain combines TRBV13 with TRBJ2-1; D is ambiguous. The germline V gene encodes CDR1 PRHDT and CDR2 FYEKMQ (reference sequence). V lost 3 bases to trimming and J lost 0 bases, with 9 bases between them. This CDR3 comprises 15 residues. The CDR3, as DNA: TGTGCCAGCAGCTTTCGGGTGTTCTCCTACAATGAGCAGTTCTTC. Translation gives CASSFRVFSYNEQFF.

V is TRBV4-1 and J is TRBJ1-1; no definite D call. Per germline, CDR1 MGHRA and CDR2 YSYEKL. The CDR3 sequence is 15 residues long. The V end lost 2 bases, the J end lost 6 bases, and 16 bases lay between the germline ends. For the CDR3, the DNA is TGCGCCAGCAGCCAATATAATATGAGGATCGCTGAAGCTTTCTTT. Its translation is CASSQYNMRIAEAFF.

The gene calls are TRBV7-2 and TRBJ2-7, with D possibly being TRBD2 (5 bases). Germline CDR1 SGHTA, CDR2 FQGNSA. The CDR3 is 15 amino acids. V dropped 3 bases and J dropped 0 bases, with 12 bases sitting between them. CDR3 region: CASSFRESGSYEQYF. In DNA form, the CDR3 reads TGTGCCAGCAGCTTTAGGGAGTCGGGCTCCTACGAGCAGTACTTC.

CDR3 DNA: TGTGCCAGCAGTTCCACAGGGACCCACACTGAAGCTTTCTTT. Amino acid sequence: CASSSTGTHTEAFF. This chain links TRBV27 with TRBJ1-1, with TRBD1 as a possible D gene (6 bases). CDR3 length: 14 amino acids. Per germline, CDR1 MNHEY and CDR2 SMNVEV (reference sequence). Trimming shortened V by 4 bases and J by 3 bases, and 12 bases separated the two germline ends.